A selection of T cell receptor beta chains follows, all from one sample in a study of blood T cell repertoires in COVID-19. Profiling relied on immunoSEQ multiplex PCR, and the TCRdb table lists in-frame clones only, not all of them. The sample includes about 140,000 clones, about 87% seen only once; the top ten take 25% to 30%. The specimen sequenced was peripheral blood. All receptors derive from a human donor in a cohort sampled during active COVID-19. Each CDR3 is given with its conserved first and last residue. The D gene is left open where the match is weak. Part of the rows lack a size; the others show once, few, many or a class for expanded clones.

clone size,J gene,D gene,V gene,CDR3 protein,CDR3 DNA
few,TRBJ2-2,-,TRBV7-3,CATGGDSNTGELFF,TGTGCCACCGGCGGGGACTCGAACACCGGGGAGCTGTTTTTT
-,TRBJ1-1,TRBD1,TRBV5-5,CASSASTGMNTEAFF,TGTGCCAGCAGCGCCTCGACAGGGATGAACACTGAAGCTTTCTTT
-,TRBJ2-7,-,TRBV2,CASKEASASYEQYF,TGTGCCAGCAAAGAGGCTAGCGCCTCCTACGAGCAGTACTTC
once,TRBJ1-2,TRBD1,TRBV4-3,CASSGPGQGAADYGYTF,TGCGCCAGCAGCGGCCCCGGACAGGGGGCCGCGGACTATGGCTACACCTTC
-,TRBJ1-2,TRBD1,TRBV5-4,CASSIGGGQGYGYTF,TGTGCCAGCAGCATTGGTGGGGGACAGGGGTATGGCTACACCTTC
-,TRBJ1-2,-,TRBV5-6,CASSFISGDLGYTF,TGTGCCAGCAGCTTCATATCAGGCGACCTTGGCTACACCTTC
-,TRBJ1-4,-,TRBV5-5,CASSHPTVSNEKLFF,TGTGCCAGCAGCCACCCGACAGTCTCTAATGAAAAACTGTTTTTT
-,TRBJ1-1,-,TRBV6-1,CASSEMWAENTEAFF,TGTGCCAGCAGTGAAATGTGGGCAGAGAACACTGAAGCTTTCTTT
once,TRBJ2-5,TRBD1,TRBV4-3,CASSQRAGTGRQTQYF,TGCGCCAGCAGCCAAAGAGCTGGGACAGGGAGGCAGACCCAGTACTTC
once,TRBJ2-1,-,TRBV13,CASSGADYNEQFF,TGTGCCAGCAGCGGGGCAGACTACAATGAGCAGTTCTTC
-,TRBJ1-2,TRBD1,TRBV2,CASSGGQGPYGYTF,TGTGCCAGCAGTGGTGGACAGGGCCCCTATGGCTACACCTTC
-,TRBJ1-1,-,TRBV6-2/TRBV6-3,CASSLGDFTEAFF,TGTGCCAGCAGCCTAGGGGACTTCACTGAAGCTTTCTTT
-,TRBJ1-3,-,TRBV5-1,CASSLTGLGNTIYF,TGCGCCAGCAGCTTGACAGGGTTGGGAAACACCATATATTTT
-,TRBJ2-1,-,TRBV14,CASSPLRGRSYNEQFF,TGTGCCAGCAGTCCACTGCGGGGGCGCTCCTACAATGAGCAGTTCTTC
-,TRBJ2-7,TRBD2,TRBV4-1,CASSQVRAGIYSYEQYF,TGCGCCAGCAGCCAAGTCCGAGCGGGGATTTACTCCTACGAGCAGTACTTC
-,TRBJ2-1,-,TRBV7-3,CASSLSGVSYNEQFF,TGTGCCAGCAGCTTAAGCGGGGTGTCCTACAATGAGCAGTTCTTC
-,TRBJ2-1,TRBD1,TRBV4-3,CASSQPGQGAYNEQFF,TGCGCCAGCAGCCAACCCGGACAGGGGGCATACAATGAGCAGTTCTTC
few,TRBJ2-3,-,TRBV7-9,CASSPGTMADTQYF,TGTGCCAGCAGCCCCGGGACAATGGCAGATACGCAGTATTTT
once,TRBJ1-3,TRBD1,TRBV2,CASRTGSGNTIYF,TGTGCCAGCAGGACAGGGTCGGGAAACACCATATATTTT
-,TRBJ1-5,-,TRBV10-3,CAISVGLNQPQHF,TGTGCCATCAGTGTGGGCCTCAATCAGCCCCAGCATTTT
-,TRBJ1-2,-,TRBV9,CASSVVRRNYGYTF,TGTGCCAGCAGCGTAGTACGGCGGAACTATGGCTACACCTTC
-,TRBJ2-3,-,TRBV29-1,CSVEMGAQTDTQYF,TGCAGCGTTGAAATGGGGGCTCAGACAGATACGCAGTATTTT
-,TRBJ1-4,-,TRBV7-8,CASSLALAGRGGEKLFF,TGTGCCAGCAGCTTAGCACTAGCAGGGAGAGGTGGTGAAAAACTGTTTTTT
-,TRBJ2-1,-,TRBV6-5,CASSYSTKNEQFF,TGTGCCAGCAGTTACTCGACTAAAAATGAGCAGTTCTTC
-,TRBJ1-2,TRBD1,TRBV18,CASSPGQGVVGYTF,TGTGCCAGCTCGCCGGGACAGGGGGTAGTTGGCTACACCTTC
once,TRBJ2-7,TRBD2,TRBV18,CASSLGLAGDEQYF,TGTGCCAGCTCCCTCGGACTAGCGGGGGACGAGCAGTACTTC
-,TRBJ1-1,-,TRBV12-3/TRBV12-4,CASTQTGNTEAFF,TGTGCCAGCACCCAGACAGGGAACACTGAAGCTTTCTTT
-,TRBJ1-4,-,TRBV19,CASSIGRGASEKLFF,TGTGCCAGTAGTATAGGTAGGGGCGCCTCCGAAAAACTGTTTTTT
-,TRBJ1-2,TRBD1,TRBV10-3,CAISATQGEVGYTF,TGTGCCATCAGTGCGACCCAGGGGGAAGTTGGCTACACCTTC
-,TRBJ2-7,TRBD1,TRBV4-1,CASSRIADRDSYEQYF,TGCGCCAGCAGCCGCATCGCGGACAGGGACTCCTACGAGCAGTACTTC
-,TRBJ2-7,TRBD1,TRBV7-9,CASSLGTGGPTRQYF,TGTGCCAGCAGCTTGGGGACAGGAGGTCCTACGAGGCAGTACTTC
few,TRBJ2-2,-,TRBV12-5,CASLDRPGLNTGELFF,TGTGCTAGCCTAGACAGGCCTGGACTGAACACCGGGGAGCTGTTTTTT
-,TRBJ2-7,TRBD2,TRBV4-2,CASSQGAGQQYF,TGTGCCAGCAGCCAAGGAGCGGGGCAGCAGTACTTC
-,TRBJ1-1,-,TRBV3-1/TRBV3-2,CASRGRRTEAFF,TGTGCCAGCCGGGGGAGAAGGACTGAAGCTTTCTTT
once,TRBJ1-1,-,TRBV5-4,CASTLQGHPNTEAFF,TGTGCCAGCACCCTACAGGGACACCCGAACACTGAAGCTTTCTTT
-,TRBJ2-2,-,TRBV12-3/TRBV12-4,CAILMNTGELFF,TGTGCCATTCTAATGAACACCGGGGAGCTGTTTTTT